This T cell receptor beta chain was sequenced during a study of T-cell reconstitution after alpha-beta-depleted transplantation in children. Germline values: CDR1 SGHRS, CDR2 YFSETQ. The ends were cut back, 4 bases at V and 1 base at J, with 14 bases in the middle. The CDR3 has 16 residues. It was with unique molecular identifiers that the TCRbeta library was prepared. TCRdb processed the PCR reads anew with MiXCR; each CDR3 protein has one entry. The sample holds 300,000 to 400,000 distinct CDR3 sequences, 16% seen once. The gene calls are TRBV5-1 and TRBJ2-2, with D possibly being TRBD1 (5 bases). The source is a male patient aged 2 to 10 who had a stem cell transplant for acute lymphoblastic leukemia, so the T cells may come from the graft donor. The sequencing here drew on PBMCs, mostly from graft donor cells, taken 360 days after TCRalphabeta/CD19-depleted stem cell transplant. The CDR3 reads CASSPQARVNTGELFF. In DNA, the CDR3 is TGCGCCAGCAGCCCTCAGGCCAGGGTGAACACCGGGGAGCTGTTTTTT.